Listed below are T cell receptor beta chains from one sample, sequenced in a study of blood T cell repertoires in COVID-19. Profiling relied on immunoSEQ multiplex PCR, and the TCRdb table lists in-frame clones only, not all of them. Here the sample spans 100,000 to 130,000 clones, under 95% being singletons. The sequencing input was peripheral blood. The origin of the receptors is a woman in her twenties or thirties with acute or convalescent COVID-19. The conserved cysteine and the conserved F or W are not part of the CDR3 here. Size values are once, few and many counts, or a class for expanded clones, and some rows have none.

>TRBJ2-7|NA|TRBV7-2|12
ASITGVAPYEQY
>TRBJ2-7|NA|TRBV5-6|11
ASSSDWPYEQY
>TRBJ1-2|NA|TRBV28|13
ASSSYRGRNYGYT
>TRBJ2-3|once|TRBV11-3|14
ASSPVGGGTTPTQY
>TRBJ1-1|NA|TRBV28|12
ASRALQGDTEAF
>TRBJ1-1|NA|TRBV5-6|13
ASSLAGQGTTEAF
>TRBJ2-5|NA|TRBV5-1|12
ASSWTGGEETQY
>TRBJ1-1|NA|TRBV9|12
ASSANQALSEAF
>TRBJ2-5|NA|TRBV6-5|13
ASSYNRLAEETQY
>TRBJ2-2|NA|TRBV6-5|14
ASSSFQGMGTGELF
>TRBJ1-3|once|TRBV11-1|14
ASSPRQVPSGNTIY
>TRBJ2-2|NA|TRBV4-2|11
ASSDKNTGELF
>TRBJ1-2|NA|TRBV2|12
ASSRDRGSLGYT
>TRBJ2-2|NA|TRBV28|13
ASSGADTQTGELF
>TRBJ2-7|NA|TRBV5-1|11
ASSFGQGGEQY
>TRBJ1-5|NA|TRBV7-2|14
ASSLAPRGSNQPQH
>TRBJ1-1|NA|TRBV28|15
ASTAHGGPFLNTEAF
>TRBJ2-2|once|TRBV7-2|11
ASSPTNTGELF
>TRBJ1-1|NA|TRBV12-5|14
ASGLRAGNMNTEAF
>TRBJ2-2|once|TRBV5-1|13
ASSFRGGRTGELF
>TRBJ1-1|NA|TRBV5-1|11
ASSGGTGTEAF
>TRBJ1-6|NA|TRBV19|13
ASSLPDRYNSPLH
>TRBJ2-2|few|TRBV9|13
ASSVGTGATGELF
>TRBJ2-3|NA|TRBV10-3|14
AISESSGGRTDTQY
>TRBJ2-2|many|TRBV9|13
ASSPPPGETGELF
>TRBJ1-1|NA|TRBV7-9|15
ASAKGAQRGFDTEAF
>TRBJ2-7|NA|TRBV4-2|12
ASSQDQGGYEQY
>TRBJ2-1|NA|TRBV10-3|13
AISGPGQGYNEQF
>TRBJ1-1|NA|TRBV5-4|14
ASSSRDSRFLGRAF
>TRBJ2-5|NA|TRBV10-2|13
ASSESPTAQETQY
>TRBJ1-5|NA|TRBV27|14
ASSLLGGNSNQPQH
>TRBJ2-7|NA|TRBV29-1|10
SVEAGGDEQY
>TRBJ1-3|once|TRBV9|12
ASSPPGSGNTIY
>TRBJ2-5|NA|TRBV18|13
ASSPSGRRKETQY
>TRBJ2-7|few|TRBV10-3|10
AISDQGYEQY
>TRBJ2-7|NA|TRBV28|13
ASSRLDRDDGEQY
>TRBJ2-1|once|TRBV4-1|15
ASSQTSGRAVRNEQF
>TRBJ1-1|NA|TRBV19|13
ASSPQQGRKTEAF
>TRBJ1-1|NA|TRBV7-8|11
ASSHTENTEAF
>TRBJ2-3|NA|TRBV5-1|12
ASSLVGRVDTQY
>TRBJ1-3|NA|TRBV6-5|14
ASSSSSGISGNTIY
>TRBJ1-3|once|TRBV27|15
ASRKWDRGVSGNTIY
>TRBJ1-5|NA|TRBV28|13
ASSTQEYSNQPQH
>TRBJ1-4|NA|TRBV11-3|13
ASSQLGTGNEKLF
>TRBJ2-7|few|TRBV3-1/TRBV3-2|12
ASSQAGTRTEQY
>TRBJ1-5|NA|TRBV18|12
ASSPGDNNQPQH
>TRBJ1-1|NA|TRBV7-9|13
ASSLGTGVNTEAF
>TRBJ2-1|NA|TRBV19|11
ASSRDSYNEQF
>TRBJ1-1|NA|TRBV5-4|14
ASSRNTGGRGTEAF
>TRBJ1-1|NA|TRBV2|10
ASSPGYTEAF
>TRBJ1-1|NA|TRBV5-1|12
ASSAGGHNTEAF
>TRBJ1-1|NA|TRBV7-2|13
ASSRDFFYGTEAF
>TRBJ1-2|NA|TRBV27|12
ASSLGTGVYGYT
>TRBJ1-1|NA|TRBV6-5|13
ASSYSRGSNTEAF
>TRBJ2-5|NA|TRBV19|13
ASSPGGSFQETQY
>TRBJ2-3|NA|TRBV7-2|17
ASSPGRTSGLLRTDTQY
>TRBJ2-7|NA|TRBV15|13
ATSRDQGSSYEQY
>TRBJ1-2|NA|TRBV5-6|11
ASSLPRVGGYT
>TRBJ1-2|NA|TRBV5-1|13
ASSLGPQGSDGYT
>TRBJ2-5|NA|TRBV10-2|13
ASSESGAGVETQY